This T cell receptor beta chain was found in a study of T cell responses to AZD1222 COVID-19 vaccine. Here immunoSEQ multiplex PCR was the method, and the copy in TCRdb shows in-frame clones only, minus some. The sample holds around 170,000 clones, about nine tenths seen once. The V gene's germline CDR1 is SGHDT and CDR2 YYEEEE. This CDR3 contains 11 residues. V gave up 2 bases and J gave up 6 bases, with 5 bases separating them. The origin of this receptor is an adult who received the AZD1222 COVID-19 vaccine. The chain recombines TRBV5-6 with TRBJ1-1; the D is unclear. The sample consisted of peripheral blood, taken 28 days after the second AZD1222 dose. The chain's CDR3 is CASSFFAEAFF. CDR3 DNA: TGTGCCAGCAGCTTTTTCGCTGAAGCTTTCTTT. Drawing the rest from reference TRBV5-6 and TRBJ1-1, the complete variable domain is DAGVTQSPTHLIKTRGQQVTLRCSPKSGHDTVSWYQQALGQGPQFIFQYYEEEERQRGNFPDRFSGHQFPNYSSELNVNALLLGDSALYLCASSFFAEAFFGQGTRLTVV.